This TCR beta chain was identified in a study of T cell repertoires in cytomegalovirus infection. Study information: An indication of both CMV infection and matching HLA type came from public TCR beta signatures.

CDR3 length: 15 residues. With 3 bases clipped from V and 5 bases from J, the junction kept 6 bases outside the gene matches. Comments on this clonotype: Antigen unknown.

TCRdb recomputed calls from the reads with MiXCR, one row per CDR3 protein. This sample carries 400,000 or so distinct CDR3 sequences, 18% of them seen once, and the ten largest clones take 7.5% to 9.5%. Study results and limitations: CMV carriers with the relevant HLA were identified by cumulative public TCR beta family frequency. HLA-C-restricted CMV-specific TCR beta clonotypes were dominant in the ex vivo response.

The chain joins TRBV12-3 or TRBV12-4 to TRBJ2-7; TRBD1 matches at 11 bases. The material sequenced was PBMCs. This clonotype originated in a human donor in good health (CMV status not recorded). Some clones in this sample may be carry-over from other donors' samples. The CDR3 DNA is TGTGCCAGCAGTTTCCGGACAGGGGGCAGCGACGAGCAGTACTTC. This translates into CASSFRTGGSDEQYF.